A single sample is the source of the 26 T cell receptor beta chains below, sequenced in a study of glioma-infiltrating T cells. The iRepertoire nested amplicon-rescue multiplex PCR amplified TCR alpha and beta CDR3s from RNA. TCRdb reprocessed the multiplex PCR reads via MiXCR and lists one record per CDR3 protein. The table records 3,500 to 4,000 distinct CDR3 sequences, 92% of them present only once. Source material: glioma tissue, nonneoplastic brain tissue, or PBMCs (not recorded which). These receptors came from a human donor with low-grade glioma or glioblastoma, undergoing nonglioma brain surgery, or in good health (not recorded which).

Concerning this clonotype: Being off target in a library aimed at alpha chains, this beta chain has a size of little meaning. The V call is TRBV20-1, the J call TRBJ2-5, with 11 nucleotides matching TRBD2. Germline loops: CDR1 DFQATT, CDR2 SNEGSKA (reference sequence). V lost 1 base to trimming and J lost 5 bases; unmatched junction nucleotides: 12. CDR3 length: 17 residues. This chain's CDR3 is CSARAGSSGGPAETQYF. The CDR3 bases are TGCAGTGCTAGAGCCGGGTCTAGCGGGGGGCCGGCGGAGACCCAGTACTTC.

This clonotype occurred once. Germline is not matched at one junction end, which may reflect a read error. This beta chain came through as a stray read in a library set up for alpha chains, and its size says little. The V and J genes are TRBV2 and TRBJ1-2; weak D call: TRBD1 (5 bases). The CDR3 runs 12 residues. Germline CDR1 SNHLY, CDR2 FYNNEI. CDR3 in DNA: TGTGCCACCAGTGGTGCAGGGTTTGGCTACACCTTC. It is translated as CATSGAGFGYTF.

A word on this clonotype: Since the library was made to target alpha chains, this beta chain is a stray read and its abundance is not meaningful. The chain uses TRBV6-1 and TRBJ2-3, with D perhaps TRBD2 (6 bases). The CDR3 is 14 amino acids. Germline V lookup: CDR1 MNHNS, CDR2 SASEGT. The germline V and J ends were trimmed by 6 bases and 4 bases, with 14 bases remaining between them. This CDR3 reads CASRSGQRADTQYF. For the CDR3, the DNA is TGTGCCAGCAGATCAGGGCAGCGGGCAGATACGCAGTATTTT.

Notes on this clonotype: The size of this beta chain means little, since it is a stray read in a library made for alpha chains. The chain recombines TRBV20-1 with TRBJ1-1, with 11 bases lining up with TRBD1. The ends lost 7 bases at V and 5 bases at J; junction bases unmatched: 12. The germline V gene encodes CDR1 DFQATT and CDR2 SNEGSKA (reference sequence). The CDR3 is 15 amino acids. The chain's CDR3 is CSVRTGGNVRTEAFF. CDR3 nucleotides: TGCAGTGTCAGGACAGGGGGCAATGTGAGGACTGAAGCTTTCTTT.

Comment on this clonotype: Found in a library prepared for alpha chains, this beta chain is an off-target read, and its abundance has little meaning. The CDR3 region is CASSVSYSRETQYF. In DNA form, the CDR3 reads TGTGCCAGCAGTGTTTCGTATAGCCGGGAGACCCAGTACTTC. The rearrangement joins TRBV2 to TRBJ2-5; D uncertain. The CDR3 loop spans 14 amino acids. Trimming took 4 bases from V and 5 from J, leaving 14 bases between them. Germline CDR1 is SNHLY and CDR2 is FYNNEI.

On this clonotype itself: Because this beta chain is a stray read in a library intended to capture alpha chains, its abundance should not be given much weight. V is TRBV6-2 or TRBV6-3 and J is TRBJ1-4; 7 bases fit TRBD1. Germline V gene data show CDR1 as MNHEY and CDR2 as SVGEGT. V lost 5 bases, J lost 4 bases, and 7 bases stayed unmatched. The CDR3 sequence is 15 residues long. CDR3 in DNA: TGTGCCAGCAGTGGAACAGGGGTCCTTAATGAAAAACTGTTTTTT. The encoded protein is CASSGTGVLNEKLFF.

As for this clonotype: This beta chain was picked up by a library intended for alpha chains and is off target, so its count carries little meaning. J is TRBJ2-2 and V is TRBV27, with 8 bases identical to TRBD1. V lost 4 bases, J lost 11 bases, and 3 bases stayed unmatched. Germline V gene lookup returns CDR1 MNHEY and CDR2 SMNVEV (reference sequence). CDR3 length: 12 residues. The CDR3 spells CASSSGQDELFF. The CDR3 DNA follows: TGTGCCAGCAGTTCGGGACAGGACGAGCTGTTTTTT.

Notes on this clonotype: As an off-target read in a library built for alpha chains, this beta chain has a frequency of little significance. The chain links TRBV7-2 to TRBJ1-1; no firm D call. The length of the CDR3 is 13 residues. Germline lookup yields CDR1 SGHTA and CDR2 FQGNSA. The V and J ends lost 2 bases and 4 bases respectively, with 8 bases between them. The CDR3, as DNA: TGTGCCAGCAGCTTAAGAAGAGGCACTGAAGCTTTCTTT. Translation gives CASSLRRGTEAFF.

Of note for this clonotype: This beta chain is a stray read from a library made for alpha chains; its abundance is not meaningful. The chain uses TRBV27 and TRBJ1-1, with D perhaps TRBD1 (6 bases). The V gene's germline CDR1 is MNHEY and CDR2 SMNVEV (reference sequence). The V gene lost 6 bases and the J gene lost 1 base, with 21 bases spanning the gap. The CDR3 runs to 17 residues. The CDR3: CASSLLGGRIRNTEAFF. The DNA of the CDR3 is TGTGCCAGCAGCCTTCTGGGGGGCCGAATAAGGAACACTGAAGCTTTCTTT.

This clonotype was observed a single time. Found in a library prepared for alpha chains, this beta chain is an off-target read, and its abundance has little meaning. The chain is built from TRBV6-1 and TRBJ2-7, with D possibly being TRBD1 (5 bases). Germline assignment: CDR1 MNHNS and CDR2 SASEGT. Trimming shortened V by 4 bases and J by 0 bases, and 16 bases separated the two germline ends. The CDR3 runs to 16 residues. The CDR3 region is CASSGRQKINSYEQYF. CDR3 nucleotides: TGTGCCAGCAGTGGGCGACAGAAAATTAACTCCTACGAGCAGTACTTC.

Details on this clonotype: This beta chain is an off-target read within a library intended for alpha chains, so its frequency means little. J is TRBJ1-1 and V is TRBV6-1; 9 bases agree with TRBD1. Germline CDR1 is MNHNS and CDR2 is SASEGT. With V trimmed by 10 bases and J by 8 bases, 14 bases remained unmatched. This CDR3 region has 14 residues. The CDR3 DNA reads TGTGCCATCGCAACAGGGGGCGACGTCTTGGAAGCTTTCTTT. Translating it yields CAIATGGDVLEAFF.

Concerning this clonotype itself: With the library built for alpha chains, this beta chain is off target and its frequency is not meaningful. This chain connects TRBV20-1 to TRBJ2-7, with 9 bases matching TRBD1. Germline values: CDR1 DFQATT, CDR2 SNEGSKA (reference sequence). The CDR3 is 12 amino acids. The ends lost 7 bases at V and 3 bases at J; junction bases unmatched: 4. CDR3 DNA: TGCAGTGTCGGACAGGGGAGCTACGAGCAGTACTTC. Its protein product is CSVGQGSYEQYF.

As to this clonotype: This beta chain is an off-target read within a library intended for alpha chains, so its frequency means little. V and J are TRBV6-2 or TRBV6-3 and TRBJ1-3, with D tentatively TRBD1 (6 bases). The CDR3 length is 15 residues. Trimming removed 6 bases at V and 0 bases at J, with 12 bases between. CDR1 and CDR2 from the germline V gene are MNHEY and SVGEGT. Written as DNA, the CDR3 is TGTGCCAGCAGAGCGGACAGACTCTCTGGAAACACCATATATTTT. Its protein product is CASRADRLSGNTIYF.

Comment on this clonotype: This beta chain is a stray read from a library made for alpha chains; its abundance is not meaningful. The chain uses TRBV2 and TRBJ1-5; TRBD1 matches 8 bases. The ends lost 8 bases at V and 3 bases at J; junction bases unmatched: 9. The CDR3 loop spans 15 amino acids. Germline CDR1 and CDR2: SNHLY and FYNNEI. The CDR3 bases are TGTGCCAGCGCTTGGCAGGGGGCTTACAATCAGCCCCAGCATTTT. This sequence encodes CASAWQGAYNQPQHF.

Note on this clonotype: The library was built for alpha chains, so this beta chain is an off-target read and its size means little. The CDR3 loop is CASSTPDRVNSYGYTF. Here the CDR3 DNA reads TGTGCCAGCAGCACCCCCGACAGGGTAAATAGCTATGGCTACACCTTC. The chain carries TRBV28 and TRBJ1-2, with TRBD1 matching over 7 bases. Germline CDR1 is MDHEN and CDR2 is SYDVKM. The ends lost 6 bases at V and 4 bases at J; junction bases unmatched: 14. CDR3 length: 16 amino acids.

In the case of this clonotype: Within a library made for alpha chains, this beta chain is off target, and its count is uninformative. The V and J genes are TRBV6-1 and TRBJ2-3; the D gene is possibly TRBD2 (5 bases). The J call is in doubt because the DNA end fits TRBJ2-5 better. The germline V gene has CDR1 MNHNS and CDR2 SASEGT. The CDR3 is made up of 14 amino acids. CDR3 amino acids: CASRLPHAGETQYF. In nucleotides, the CDR3 is TGTGCCAGCAGACTACCCCATGCGGGAGAGACCCAGTACTTC.

Concerning this clonotype: A library made for alpha chains picked up this beta chain off target, so its size means little. The chain uses TRBV19 and TRBJ2-3; D remains unclear. CDR1 LNHDA and CDR2 SQIVND come from the germline V gene (reference sequence). Trimming took 6 bases from V and 1 from J, leaving 8 bases between them. This CDR3 comprises 13 residues. CDR3 in amino acids: CASRDGGTDTQYF. In DNA, the CDR3 is TGTGCCAGTAGGGACGGAGGCACAGATACGCAGTATTTT.

This clonotype was observed a few times. Within a library made for alpha chains, this beta chain is off target, and its count is uninformative. The rearrangement uses TRBV6-1 and TRBJ2-7; D uncertain. Germline CDR1 MNHNS, CDR2 SASEGT. The V and J ends lost 5 bases and 1 base respectively, with 9 bases between them. The CDR3 covers 13 residues. CDR3 sequence reads: CASSPSQSYEQYF. The DNA of the CDR3 is TGTGCCAGCAGTCCCTCCCAGTCCTACGAGCAGTACTTC.

Notes on this clonotype: The library was prepared for alpha chains; this beta chain is a stray read, so its frequency means little. CDR3 protein: CASTYDRSAFF. CDR3 DNA sequence: TGTGCCAGCACCTACGACAGGTCAGCTTTCTTT. The J gene is TRBJ1-1, the V gene TRBV6-1, with D possibly being TRBD1 (6 bases). The CDR3 has 11 amino acids. V was clipped by 7 bases and J by 10 bases, with 13 bases between them. Germline V gene lookup returns CDR1 MNHNS and CDR2 SASEGT.

Only a few counts were recorded for this clonotype. With the library built for alpha chains, this beta chain is off target and its frequency is not meaningful. The V gene is TRBV20-1, the J gene TRBJ2-2; no definite D call. Germline V gene sequence: CDR1 DFQATT, CDR2 SNEGSKA (reference sequence). The CDR3 length is 14 residues. V lost 0 bases and J lost 5, with 10 bases in between. The CDR3 sequence is CSARDIRLTGELFF. CDR3 bases: TGCAGTGCTAGAGATATCAGGTTGACCGGGGAGCTGTTTTTT.

This clonotype was found once. A library made for alpha chains picked up this beta chain off target, so its size means little. The chain uses TRBV10-3 and TRBJ2-3; D uncertain. This CDR3 comprises 12 residues. The V end lost 8 bases, the J end lost 2 bases, and 8 bases lay between the germline ends. Germline CDR1 ENHRY, CDR2 SYGVKD. CDR3 sequence reads: CAIGRSTDTQYF. The CDR3 bases are TGTGCCATCGGCCGGTCCACAGATACGCAGTATTTT.

Points on this clonotype: Since it is a stray read in a library aimed at alpha chains, this beta chain has a size that is not meaningful. The genes are TRBV20-1 and TRBJ2-1; D uncertain. The CDR3 sequence is 12 residues long. Trimming took 2 bases from V and 5 from J, leaving 7 bases between them. Germline V gene data show CDR1 as DFQATT and CDR2 as SNEGSKA (reference sequence). CDR3 amino acids: CSARTGNNEQFF. DNA for the CDR3: TGCAGTGCTAGAACCGGAAACAATGAGCAGTTCTTC.

About this clonotype itself: A library made for alpha chains picked up this beta chain off target, so its size means little. The chain is built from TRBV20-1 and TRBJ2-7; 7 bases map to TRBD1. The trim removed 6 bases at V and 2 bases at J, leaving 10 bases unmatched. The CDR3 loop spans 14 amino acids. CDR1 and CDR2 from the germline V gene are DFQATT and SNEGSKA (reference sequence). The CDR3 spells CSALDRLTPYEQYV. As DNA, the CDR3 is TGCAGTGCATTGGACAGGCTCACCCCCTACGAGCAGTACGTC.

A word on this clonotype: As an off-target read in a library built for alpha chains, this beta chain has a frequency of little significance. V is TRBV25-1 and J is TRBJ2-3, with D perhaps matching TRBD1 or TRBD2 (5 bases each). With 7 bases removed from V and 2 bases from J, the gap between germline ends came to 13 bases. This CDR3 is 14 amino acids long. Germline CDR1 MGHDK, CDR2 SYGVNS. Here the CDR3 reads CASNRPGTTDTQYF. In nucleotides, the CDR3 is TGTGCCAGCAATCGGCCAGGGACCACAGATACGCAGTATTTT.

This clonotype has just one count. This beta chain is an off-target read within a library intended for alpha chains, so its frequency means little. This chain links TRBV20-1 with TRBJ1-1; 8 bases align to TRBD1. This CDR3 is 13 amino acids long. V was pared by 2 bases and J by 4 bases, with 3 bases of the junction left unmatched. In germline, CDR1 is DFQATT, CDR2 SNEGSKA (reference sequence). CDR3: CSARRDRSTEAFF. CDR3 nucleotides: TGCAGTGCTAGAAGGGACAGGTCCACTGAAGCTTTCTTT.

Worth noting for this clonotype: As an off-target read in a library built for alpha chains, this beta chain has a frequency of little significance. The V call is TRBV20-1, the J call TRBJ1-5, with 7 positions matching TRBD1. Looked up from germline, CDR1 is DFQATT and CDR2 is SNEGSKA (reference sequence). This CDR3 region has 15 residues. Losses at the gene ends were 0 bases for V and 4 bases for J; bases not matched to a gene: 6. CDR3 DNA: TGCAGTGCTAGAGATACAGGGGTACGGAATCAGCCCCAGCATTTT. As protein: CSARDTGVRNQPQHF.